This entry features one TCR beta chain sequence. Produced via immunoSEQ multiplex PCR; TCRdb's table is partial and in-frame only. The table includes approximately 400,000 clones, approximately 88% detected once. Trimming removed 1 base from V and 2 bases from J; junction bases left unmatched: 0. The CDR3 extends over 16 amino acids. CDR1 and CDR2 (germline): SGHVS, FQNEAQ. This record belongs to a study of blood T cell repertoires in COVID-19. Study-wide background: Acute and convalescent COVID-19 samples came from the United States, Italy and Spain. PBMCs, B-cell-depleted T cells, or T cells were the source of the cDNA or gDNA that made up the material.

This clonotype was obtained from a woman aged 45-65 years with COVID-19, enrolled during active disease. The chain has TRBV7-8 and TRBJ2-1; 12 nucleotides match TRBD2. Sequenced: peripheral blood. CDR3 DNA sequence: TGTGCCAGCAGCTTAGGGACTAGCGGGGCCTACAATGAGCAGTTCTTC. It encodes CASSLGTSGAYNEQFF.